The 28 T cell receptor beta chains given below trace back to one sample, sequenced in a study of post-analysis software for immune sequencing data. The study's findings and limits: Controls had lower frequencies than patients of 4 or 5 TRBV segments, which included TRBV5-6, TRBV5-1 and TRBV20-1.

No antigen has been identified for these receptors. Researchers reported that TCR beta cDNA libraries carried unique molecular identifiers. TCRdb reanalysed the PCR reads using MiXCR and keeps one entry per CDR3 protein. The sample has roughly 400,000 distinct CDR3 sequences; roughly 40% are singletons. The material sequenced was blood. These receptors all stem from a girl aged 2 to 10 with multiple sclerosis.

The genes are TRBV3-1 and TRBJ2-7; 9 bases align to TRBD2. V trimming: 5 bases; J trimming: 6 bases; junction bases outside the gene matches: 5. This CDR3 is built from 13 residues. Germline-derived CDR1 and CDR2 are LGHDT and YNNKEL (reference sequence). CDR3 in DNA: TGTGCCAGCAGCGACGGGACTAGCCCCGAGCAGTACTTC. Translation: CASSDGTSPEQYF.

In this sample, this clonotype turned up a few times. V usage is TRBV20-1 and J usage is TRBJ1-2; D may be TRBD1 (6 bases). CDR1 is DFQATT and CDR2 is SNEGSKA in the germline V gene (reference sequence). This CDR3 spans 11 amino acids. CDR3 sequence reads: CITGNDYGYTF. The CDR3 region has the DNA TGCATCACAGGGAACGACTATGGCTACACCTTC.

J is TRBJ1-6 and V is TRBV4-1; 8 bases are shared with TRBD1. Germline loops: CDR1 MGHRA, CDR2 YSYEKL. J gave up 6 bases and V 6 bases, and 13 bases lay outside the gene matches. The CDR3 sequence is 17 residues long. CDR3 in DNA: TGCGCCAGCAGAGTGACAGGGGCCTCTACACTTAATTCACCCCTCCACTTT. Amino acid sequence: CASRVTGASTLNSPLHF.

There are a few counts of this clonotype. The rearrangement uses TRBV20-1 and TRBJ1-2; D unclear. V lost 6 bases to trimming and J lost 4 bases, with 15 bases between them. This CDR3 has 13 amino acids. CDR1 and CDR2 (germline): DFQATT, SNEGSKA (reference sequence). CDR3 protein: CSAYDRALYGYTF. CDR3 nucleotides: TGCAGTGCGTATGACCGAGCCCTCTATGGCTACACCTTC.

CDR3 protein: CSARDPANEKLFF. The CDR3 nucleotides read TGCAGTGCTAGAGATCCAGCTAATGAAAAACTGTTTTTT. The J gene is TRBJ1-4, the V gene TRBV20-1, with D hard to call. The CDR3 consists of 13 residues. Germline loops: CDR1 DFQATT, CDR2 SNEGSKA (reference sequence). V was shortened by 0 bases and J by 3 bases, with 5 bases between the two germline ends.

This clonotype was recorded a few times. The chain uses TRBV7-2 and TRBJ1-5, with 8 bases that match TRBD1. The germline CDR1 and CDR2 sequences are SGHTA and FQGNSA. This CDR3 comprises 15 residues. The V gene end was trimmed by 4 bases and the J gene end by 5 bases; junction bases not matched to a gene: 7. DNA of the CDR3: TGTGCCAGCAGCTGGGGGGCAGGGGGCGATCAGCCCCAGCATTTT. Amino acids: CASSWGAGGDQPQHF.

J is TRBJ2-1 and V is TRBV7-2; perhaps TRBD2 as D (7 bases). The germline CDR1 and CDR2 sequences are SGHTA and FQGNSA. V was shortened by 2 bases and J by 9 bases, with 20 bases between the two germline ends. The CDR3 runs 16 residues. The CDR3 DNA sequence: TGTGCCAGCAGCTTATGGCCAGGGGCGGGAGCCGTTGAGCAGTTCTTC. This gives the protein CASSLWPGAGAVEQFF.

The rearrangement joins TRBV5-5 to TRBJ2-3; D may be TRBD2 (5 bases). CDR3 size: 13 residues. CDR1 and CDR2 from the germline V gene are SGHKS and YYEKEE (reference sequence). The V and J ends lost 0 bases and 7 bases respectively, with 9 bases between them. This chain's CDR3 is CASSLDRGYTQYF. The CDR3 nucleotides are TGTGCCAGCAGCTTGGATCGGGGATATACGCAGTATTTT.

V gene TRBV29-1 combines with J gene TRBJ1-1; 7 positions match TRBD1. CDR1 and CDR2 from the germline V gene are SQVTM and ANQGSEA. The CDR3 loop spans 14 amino acids. The J segment lost 0 bases and the V segment lost 5 bases, leaving 6 bases of the junction unmatched. CDR3 amino acids: CSVQGGFMNTEAFF. In nucleotides, the CDR3 is TGCAGCGTTCAGGGGGGGTTCATGAACACTGAAGCTTTCTTT.

This clonotype came up a few times. V is TRBV20-1 and J is TRBJ2-3; perhaps TRBD2 as D (6 bases). The germline V gene has CDR1 DFQATT and CDR2 SNEGSKA (reference sequence). This CDR3 spans 14 amino acids. V was pared by 1 base and J by 6 bases, with 14 bases between. CDR3 DNA: TGCAGTGCTAGAGTCGGGAGTAAGGGGGATACGCAGTATTTT. This sequence encodes CSARVGSKGDTQYF.

V gene TRBV29-1 combines with J gene TRBJ2-1; 13 bases are shared with TRBD2. The CDR3 is 14 residues long. Germline CDR1 is SQVTM and CDR2 is ANQGSEA. The V and J ends lost 6 bases and 2 bases, in that order; junction bases with no gene match: 1. The CDR3 coding sequence is TGCAGCGTCGGACTAGCGGGGGCCTACAATGAGCAGTTCTTC. It is translated as CSVGLAGAYNEQFF.

The chain couples TRBV4-3 to TRBJ2-7, with 8 bases that match TRBD2. The CDR3 runs to 16 residues. Germline V gene data show CDR1 as LGHNA and CDR2 as YSLEER. The trim removed 0 bases at V and 2 bases at J, leaving 6 bases unmatched. The CDR3 loop is CASSQDSSGSAYEQYF. Written as DNA, the CDR3 is TGCGCCAGCAGCCAAGATTCCAGCGGGAGCGCCTACGAGCAGTACTTC.

In this sample, this clonotype turned up a few times. J is TRBJ2-5 and V is TRBV7-8, with D possibly matching TRBD1 (5 bases). The CDR3 covers 15 residues. V lost 3 bases to trimming and J lost 5 bases, with 16 bases between them. Per the germline V gene, CDR1 is SGHVS and CDR2 is FQNEAQ. The CDR3 region is CASSFGLGPRETQYF. In DNA form, the CDR3 reads TGTGCCAGCAGCTTTGGTCTGGGGCCGAGGGAGACCCAGTACTTC.

This clonotype showed up just a few times. This may arise from a read error, as a much more abundant clone is one base away. This chain joins TRBV27 and TRBJ2-5; tentative D call: TRBD1 (5 bases). Judging by the DNA end, TRBJ2-1 fits better; the J call may be wrong. The CDR3 sequence is 13 residues long. Germline V lookup: CDR1 MNHEY, CDR2 SMNVEV (reference sequence). The CDR3 DNA sequence: TGTGCCAGCAGTCTCGGACACCAAGAGACCCAGTTCTTC. Translating gives CASSLGHQETQFF.

CDR3 residues: CASSLYGNEQYF. Here the CDR3 DNA reads TGTGCCAGCAGTTTATACGGTAACGAGCAGTACTTC. The V and J genes are TRBV28 and TRBJ2-5; D unclear. The DNA matches TRBJ2-7 better at its end, which makes the J call doubtful. Germline-derived CDR1 and CDR2 are MDHEN and SYDVKM. The CDR3 length is 12 residues.

There are a few counts of this clonotype. V gene TRBV24-1 combines with J gene TRBJ2-5; 12 bases line up with TRBD2. Losses at the gene ends were 3 bases for V and 5 bases for J; bases not matched to a gene: 6. The CDR3 is made up of 16 amino acids. Germline values: CDR1 KGHDR, CDR2 SFDVKD. The CDR3 spells CATSDPGLAGRETQYF. DNA for the CDR3: TGTGCCACCAGTGATCCGGGACTAGCGGGCCGGGAGACCCAGTACTTC.

The chain has TRBV7-6 and TRBJ2-7; 10 nucleotides agree with TRBD1. The CDR3 consists of 16 residues. From germline, CDR1 is SGHVS and CDR2 FNYEAQ. J lost 3 bases, V lost 5 bases, and 10 bases had no gene match. The CDR3: CASSDIDRGPSYEQYF. CDR3 bases: TGTGCCAGCAGCGATATAGACAGGGGGCCTAGCTACGAGCAGTACTTC.

The chain has TRBV28 and TRBJ2-7; 7 bases are a match to TRBD2. Germline loops: CDR1 MDHEN, CDR2 SYDVKM. J was trimmed by 0 bases and V by 2 bases; bases with no gene match: 7. This CDR3 region has 16 residues. The CDR3, as DNA: TGTGCCAGCAGTTTAAATAAGGGACTAACCTCCTACGAGCAGTACTTC. It is translated as CASSLNKGLTSYEQYF.

This clonotype was seen a few times. The rearrangement uses TRBV20-1 and TRBJ1-2, with unresolved D. The CDR3 runs to 13 residues. The V end lost 8 bases, the J end lost 7 bases, and 20 bases lay between the germline ends. Germline values: CDR1 DFQATT, CDR2 SNEGSKA (reference sequence). CDR3 sequence: CSHPDIGRGGYTF. The CDR3 nucleotides are TGCAGTCACCCCGACATCGGGCGGGGTGGCTACACCTTC.

The CDR3 spells CSARFIQGQRNYGYTF. The CDR3 DNA follows: TGCAGTGCTAGATTCATCCAGGGACAGAGGAACTATGGCTACACCTTC. The V gene is TRBV20-1, the J gene TRBJ1-2; 7 bases are shared with TRBD1. The CDR3 is made up of 16 amino acids. In germline, CDR1 is DFQATT, CDR2 SNEGSKA (reference sequence). Unmatched junction bases numbered 11, after V lost 2 bases and J lost 2 bases.

This clonotype has only a few counts. This sequence joins TRBV4-2 and TRBJ1-2; perhaps TRBD1 as D (5 bases). Per germline, CDR1 LGHNA and CDR2 YNFKEQ. The CDR3 consists of 17 residues. The V gene lost 1 base and the J gene lost 4 bases, with 19 bases spanning the gap. The CDR3 region is CASSQASKGPGPYGYTF. Here the CDR3 DNA reads TGTGCCAGCAGCCAAGCTAGTAAGGGGCCAGGGCCCTATGGCTACACCTTC.

The chain is built from TRBV9 and TRBJ2-1; 11 positions match TRBD1. The CDR3 spans 17 residues. Germline CDR1 SGDLS, CDR2 YYNGEE. Trimming took 4 bases from V and 8 from J; bases not matched to a gene: 14. The CDR3 DNA reads TGTGCCAGCAGCCTTTACTCCCCGGGACAGGGGGTCGATGAGCAGTTCTTC. The encoded protein is CASSLYSPGQGVDEQFF.

This chain joins TRBV29-1 and TRBJ2-4; no definite D call. Germline CDR1 SQVTM, CDR2 ANQGSEA. V dropped 4 bases and J dropped 0 bases, with 7 bases sitting between them. CDR3 length: 13 residues. In DNA form, the CDR3 reads TGCAGCGTTGGCTTAAAAGCCAAAAACATTCAGTACTTC. It specifies CSVGLKAKNIQYF.

This clonotype was detected a few times. The chain combines TRBV5-5 with TRBJ1-5; D is unresolved. The V gene's germline CDR1 is SGHKS and CDR2 YYEKEE (reference sequence). Trimming shortened V by 4 bases and J by 6 bases, and 14 bases separated the two germline ends. CDR3 length: 14 residues. The CDR3: CASSPNLEGQPQHF. In DNA form, the CDR3 reads TGTGCCAGCAGCCCGAACCTTGAAGGTCAGCCCCAGCATTTT.

The chain employs TRBV20-1 and TRBJ1-5, with a tentative D call TRBD1 (6 bases). The CDR3 runs 16 residues. Per germline, CDR1 DFQATT and CDR2 SNEGSKA (reference sequence). With 1 base removed from V and 1 base from J, the gap between germline ends came to 14 bases. This CDR3 is CSARVWGGGSNQPQHF. In nucleotides, the CDR3 is TGCAGTGCTAGAGTATGGGGGGGCGGCAGCAATCAGCCCCAGCATTTT.

The chain couples TRBV6-5 to TRBJ2-7; 12 bases fit TRBD2. Germline V gene data show CDR1 as MNHEY and CDR2 as SVGAGI. The CDR3 spans 16 residues. The junction had 7 bases not matched to a gene; V was cut back by 4 bases and J by 3 bases. CDR3 protein: CASSLRLAGALYEQYF. The CDR3, as DNA: TGTGCCAGCAGTTTAAGACTAGCGGGGGCCCTCTACGAGCAGTACTTC.

The rearrangement joins TRBV15 to TRBJ2-1, with 13 bases aligning to TRBD2. CDR3 length equals 16 residues. Trimming at V came to 4 bases and at J to 8 bases, leaving 8 bases not matched to a gene. Looked up from germline, CDR1 is LNHNV and CDR2 is YYDKDF (reference sequence). The CDR3 spells CATSMGLAGLWDEQFF. The CDR3 DNA reads as TGTGCCACCAGCATGGGACTAGCGGGATTGTGGGATGAGCAGTTCTTC.

This clonotype was found a few times. The chain has TRBV20-1 and TRBJ2-3; TRBD2 matches at 10 bases. Germline CDR1 reads DFQATT; CDR2 reads SNEGSKA (reference sequence). This CDR3 has 17 amino acids. V dropped 0 bases and J dropped 0; count of bases not matched to a gene: 6. CDR3 coding DNA: TGCAGTGCTAGAGACCCCGGGACTAGCGTCAGCACAGATACGCAGTATTTT. Translation: CSARDPGTSVSTDTQYF.